The 13 T cell receptor beta chains listed next were all sequenced from one sample in a study of T cell responses to AZD1222 COVID-19 vaccine. Sequencing was performed with immunoSEQ multiplex PCR; in TCRdb, only in-frame clones are kept and a portion is missing. In the table there are about 180,000 clones, around 94% of which are singletons. Sequenced material: peripheral blood, taken 28 days after the second AZD1222 dose. These TCRs come from an adult who received the AZD1222 COVID-19 vaccine.

The rearrangement joins TRBV24-1 to TRBJ2-1; D might be TRBD2 (5 bases). Per the germline V gene, CDR1 is KGHDR and CDR2 is SFDVKD. V lost 5 bases and J lost 5, with 9 bases in between. The CDR3 loop spans 13 amino acids. CDR3 sequence reads: CATSGRVDNEQFF. Written as DNA, the CDR3 is TGTGCCACCAGTGGGCGGGTAGACAATGAGCAGTTCTTC.

This sequence joins TRBV11-2 and TRBJ1-1; D unresolved. The V and J ends lost 0 bases and 0 bases respectively, with 11 bases between them. CDR1 is SGHAT, CDR2 FQNNGV, per germline. This CDR3 has 16 amino acids. In DNA, the CDR3 is TGTGCCAGCAGCTTAGACTACATAAAGATGAACACTGAAGCTTTCTTT. Its protein is CASSLDYIKMNTEAFF.

The gene calls are TRBV21-1 and TRBJ2-7; the listed D gene, TRBD2, was not tested against the DNA. TRBV21-1 is deemed a pseudogene. The CDR3 runs 14 residues. CDR3 sequence reads: CASSILRYSYEQYF. The CDR3 nucleotides read TGTGCCAGCAGCATCCTTCGGTATTCCTACGAGCAGTACTTC.

This chain uses TRBV19 with TRBJ1-2; D possibly corresponds to TRBD1 (6 bases). Germline V gives CDR1 LNHDA, CDR2 SQIVND (reference sequence). The CDR3 is 15 residues long. The V gene lost 8 bases and the J gene lost 4 bases, with 20 bases spanning the gap. The CDR3 protein is CASHHSNREIYGYTF. The CDR3 bases are TGTGCCAGTCACCACAGTAACAGGGAAATCTATGGCTACACCTTC.

The chain recombines TRBV6-2 or TRBV6-3 with TRBJ1-1; D gene ambiguous. The CDR3 spans 14 residues. Germline V gives CDR1 MNHEY, CDR2 SVGEGT. Trimming took off 4 bases at V and 4 bases at J, with 13 bases between the two ends. The CDR3 reads CASSFRDLGTEAFF. The CDR3, as DNA: TGTGCCAGCAGTTTTAGGGATCTGGGCACTGAAGCTTTCTTT.

The gene calls are TRBV6-5 and TRBJ2-1, with 12 bases aligning to TRBD2. The J segment lost 5 bases and the V segment lost 6 bases, leaving 2 bases of the junction unmatched. This CDR3 is built from 14 residues. The germline V gene has CDR1 MNHEY and CDR2 SVGAGI. The CDR3 nucleotides read TGTGCCAGCAGCCGGACTAGCGGGAACAATGAGCAGTTCTTC. It codes for CASSRTSGNNEQFF.

V is TRBV7-2 and J is TRBJ2-2; D gene uncertain. Germline CDR1 is SGHTA and CDR2 is FQGNSA. V was cut by 5 bases and J by 5 bases, with 18 bases left in between. The CDR3 contains 16 residues. CDR3 nucleotide sequence: TGTGCCAGCAGCAATATCGACTCATTTCTAACCGGGGAGCTGTTTTTT. This gives the protein CASSNIDSFLTGELFF.

The J gene is TRBJ1-2, the V gene TRBV5-1; D is unclear. The CDR3 totals 14 residues. Trimming took off 5 bases at V and 2 bases at J, with 13 bases between the two ends. Germline loops: CDR1 SGHRS, CDR2 YFSETQ. In nucleotides, the CDR3 is TGCGCCAGCAGACCGACAATCCTGAACTATGGCTACACCTTC. Its translation is CASRPTILNYGYTF.

The chain is built from TRBV12-3 or TRBV12-4 and TRBJ1-1; 7 bases are shared with TRBD1. V gave up 7 bases and J gave up 5 bases; unmatched junction bases: 1. The CDR3 extends over 11 amino acids. The CDR3 DNA reads as TGTGCCAGCAAGGACAGGACTGAAGCTTTCTTT. Translating gives CASKDRTEAFF.

This rearrangement joins TRBV6-2 or TRBV6-3 to TRBJ1-1; 7 nucleotides align to TRBD1. CDR1 is MNHEY, CDR2 SVGEGT, per germline. V trimming: 4 bases; J trimming: 5 bases; junction bases outside the gene matches: 10. The CDR3 is made up of 15 amino acids. The CDR3 DNA follows: TGTGCCAGCAGTTCGCCGGGACAGTCGCGTACTGAAGCTTTCTTT. As protein: CASSSPGQSRTEAFF.

The V and J genes are TRBV12-3 or TRBV12-4 and TRBJ1-1; D remains unclear. Trimming removed 2 bases at V and 13 bases at J, with 11 bases between. This CDR3 contains 11 residues. For the CDR3, the DNA is TGTGCCAGCAGTTTACGTGGCGGAAGTTTCTTT. Amino acids: CASSLRGGSFF.

The chain is built from TRBV6-5 and TRBJ1-6; no clear D gene. Germline V gives CDR1 MNHEY, CDR2 SVGAGI. The CDR3 spans 10 residues. Trimming pared 6 bases from V and 9 bases from J, leaving 3 bases between. The CDR3 sequence is CASSGSPLHF. The CDR3 DNA is TGTGCCAGCAGCGGTTCACCCCTCCACTTT.

The rearrangement uses TRBV29-1 and TRBJ2-5; no reliable D call. The CDR3 extends over 12 amino acids. Germline values: CDR1 SQVTM, CDR2 ANQGSEA. Trimming cost V 6 bases and J 2 bases, with 10 bases left between them. In DNA form, the CDR3 reads TGCAGCGTCGGAACAGATCAAGAGACCCAGTACTTC. Its translation: CSVGTDQETQYF.